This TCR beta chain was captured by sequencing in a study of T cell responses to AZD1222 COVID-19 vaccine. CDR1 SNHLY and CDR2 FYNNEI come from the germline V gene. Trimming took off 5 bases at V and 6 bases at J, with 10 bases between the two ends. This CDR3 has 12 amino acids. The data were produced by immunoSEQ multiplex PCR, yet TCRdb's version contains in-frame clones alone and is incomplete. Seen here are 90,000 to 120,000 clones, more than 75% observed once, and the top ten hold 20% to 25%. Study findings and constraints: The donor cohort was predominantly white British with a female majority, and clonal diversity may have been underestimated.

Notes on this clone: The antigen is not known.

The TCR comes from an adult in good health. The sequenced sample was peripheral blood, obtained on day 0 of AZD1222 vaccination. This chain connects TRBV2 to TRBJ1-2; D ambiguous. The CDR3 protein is CASSPSANGYTF. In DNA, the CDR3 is TGTGCCAGCAGTCCCAGCGCTAATGGCTACACCTTC. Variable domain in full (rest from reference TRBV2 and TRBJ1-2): EPEVTQTPSHQVTQMGQEVILRCVPISNHLYFYWYRQILGQKVEFLVSFYNNEISEKSEIFDDQFSVERPDGSNFTLKIRSTKLEDSAMYFCASSPSANGYTFGSGTRLTVV.